This TCR beta chain was retrieved from a study of long-term antiretroviral therapy in people with HIV. This CDR3 spans 14 amino acids. Germline CDR1 reads MNHEY; CDR2 reads SVGAGI. Trimming took off 2 bases at V and 1 base at J, with 8 bases between the two ends. An immunoSEQ assay, version v3.0, was performed at survey level. Sequencing was performed with immunoSEQ multiplex PCR; in TCRdb, only in-frame clones are kept and a portion is missing. The repertoire holds approximately 19,000 clones, about 89% seen once, with about 3.3% in the top ten. The sequences come from unsorted PBMCs, collected 2.5 to 2.7 years after starting antiretroviral therapy. This receptor was taken from a woman aged 50 to 60 with HIV. This chain connects TRBV6-5 to TRBJ1-1; D may be TRBD1 (5 bases). The CDR3 DNA follows: TGTGCCAGCAGTTACCCCGGGGCGAACACTGAAGCTTTCTTT. Protein product: CASSYPGANTEAFF.